Listed below are T cell receptor beta chains from one sample, sequenced in a study of T-cell memory formation after mild COVID-19. One entry per CDR3 protein results from TCRdb running MiXCR on the 5' RACE reads. In the table there are 550,000 to 700,000 distinct CDR3 sequences, 17% of which are singletons. Sequenced input: PBMCs or a T cell subset sorted from them (not recorded which). These receptors came from an adult woman who had mild COVID-19 (a few samples of this study predate the infection). Cell type and time point are not known. Each CDR3 is given with its conserved first and last residue.

TRBJ2-7 TRBV13 CASSLAGGPGSEQYF
TRBJ2-2 TRBV6-5 CASSYGDGELFF
TRBJ2-5 TRBV7-2 CASSLRAGGYGETQYF
TRBJ2-3 TRBV4-3 CASRFSTGDTDTQYF
TRBJ2-3 TRBV20-1 CSARLPLASDTQYF
TRBJ2-7 TRBV6-1 CASSGTRGHEQYF
TRBJ2-1 TRBV12-3/TRBV12-4 CASSRVDGTPYNEQFF
TRBJ1-5 TRBV12-3/TRBV12-4 CASSFNSNQPQHF
TRBJ2-2 TRBV13 CASSLELGGLAGPLQDTGELFF
TRBJ2-7 TRBV5-5 CASSPQDGPAYEQYF
TRBJ2-2 TRBV4-1 CASSLAWRGLSTGELFF
TRBJ2-7 TRBV29-1 CSVQGLSSYEQYF
TRBJ2-1 TRBV5-1 CASSLGVGNEQFF
TRBJ2-1 TRBV29-1 CSVGPRLAGLNNEQFF
TRBJ2-7 TRBV19 CASIPGQGGPYEQYF
TRBJ2-3 TRBV24-1 CATSDEADTQYF
TRBJ2-3 TRBV7-2 CASSPPGMPSTDTQYF
TRBJ2-2 TRBV27 CASYLAGGTGELFF
TRBJ1-2 TRBV7-9 CASSLVNGGYGYTF
TRBJ2-1 TRBV18 CASSLTFSNEQFF
TRBJ2-7 TRBV20-1 CSARGDPGGARVIYEQYF
TRBJ1-1 TRBV3-1 CASSHGGRGTEAFF
TRBJ2-7 TRBV29-1 CSVEAQGGYEQYF
TRBJ2-7 TRBV20-1 CSARDPAGEGYEQYF
TRBJ2-2 TRBV5-6 CASSTDRGLGELFF
TRBJ2-5 TRBV7-6 CASSFSARRQSGETQYF
TRBJ2-5 TRBV29-1 CSVEDLEGRGAQETQYF
TRBJ1-2 TRBV20-1 CSAIYPGTVNYGYTF
TRBJ2-7 TRBV6-6 CASSPLRYEQYF
TRBJ1-1 TRBV12-3/TRBV12-4 CASSLAPGGAFEAFF
TRBJ1-4 TRBV5-1 CASSLSDSGEKLFF
TRBJ2-2 TRBV4-2 CASSQEQDTGELFF
TRBJ2-1 TRBV2 CARGLGGTVDEQFF
TRBJ2-7 TRBV29-1 CSVEGWGILSYEQYF
TRBJ2-3 TRBV7-7 CASSPLAARTDTQYF
TRBJ2-1 TRBV4-3 CASSQDRGQDNEQFF
TRBJ2-7 TRBV6-1 CASSQQGSASYEQYF
TRBJ2-1 TRBV7-9 CASSRDRGVGLRQFF
TRBJ1-5 TRBV7-8 CASSLVGILGNQPQHF
TRBJ2-7 TRBV5-5 CASSTRQGFSYEQYF
TRBJ2-1 TRBV2 CASSVTRQGGNEQFF
TRBJ1-6 TRBV19 CASRDRDSPLHF